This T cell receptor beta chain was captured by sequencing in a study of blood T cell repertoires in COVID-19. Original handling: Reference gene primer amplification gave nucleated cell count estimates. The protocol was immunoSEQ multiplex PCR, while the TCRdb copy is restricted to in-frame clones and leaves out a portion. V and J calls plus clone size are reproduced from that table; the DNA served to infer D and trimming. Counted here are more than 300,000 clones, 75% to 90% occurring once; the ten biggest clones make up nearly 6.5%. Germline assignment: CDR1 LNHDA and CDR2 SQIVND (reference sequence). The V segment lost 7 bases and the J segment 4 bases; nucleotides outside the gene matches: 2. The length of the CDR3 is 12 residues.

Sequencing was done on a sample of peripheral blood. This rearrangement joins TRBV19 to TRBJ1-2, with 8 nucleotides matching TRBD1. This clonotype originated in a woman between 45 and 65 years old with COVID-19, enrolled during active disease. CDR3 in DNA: TGTGCCAGTATAGGGACAGGCTATGGCTACACCTTC. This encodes CASIGTGYGYTF.